A single sample gave rise to the 8 T cell receptor beta chains below, sequenced in a study of cytomegalovirus exposure and HLA in healthy donors. PCR used 60 Vbeta primers and 13 Jbeta primers. Profiled with immunoSEQ multiplex PCR; TCRdb holds only in-frame clones, not every one. Here the sample spans 95,000 to 150,000 clones, roughly 76% being singletons. Specimen: PBMCs. These receptors originate from a woman in her forties or fifties in good health and CMV-seronegative.

This rearrangement joins TRBV19 to TRBJ2-7, with D maybe TRBD1 (5 bases). This CDR3 has 12 residues. CDR1 LNHDA and CDR2 SQIVND come from the germline V gene (reference sequence). Trimming took 6 bases from V and 7 from J, leaving 13 bases between them. The CDR3 sequence is CASSPGMEEQYF. The CDR3, as DNA: TGTGCCAGTAGCCCAGGGATGGAGGAGCAGTACTTC. Filled out from reference TRBV19 and TRBJ2-7, the complete variable domain reads DGGITQSPKYLFRKEGQNVTLSCEQNLNHDAMYWYRQDPGQGLRLIYYSQIVNDFQKGDIAEGYSVSREKKESFPLTVTSAQKNPTAFYLCASSPGMEEQYFGPGTRLTVT.

The table lists this clone with a few counts. This chain uses TRBV28 with TRBJ2-7, with D unclear. The CDR3 runs 15 residues. The V end was cut by 1 base, the J end by 2 bases, with 12 bases between. The germline V gene encodes CDR1 MDHEN and CDR2 SYDVKM. The CDR3 region has the DNA TGTGCCAGCAGTTTATACCAGTCTCGTACCTACGAGCAGTACTTC. Its protein product is CASSLYQSRTYEQYF.

This chain uses TRBV15 with TRBJ2-1; 14 positions match TRBD2. V lost 7 bases to trimming and J lost 8 bases; unmatched junction nucleotides: 10. The CDR3 is made up of 16 amino acids. The V gene's germline CDR1 is LNHNV and CDR2 YYDKDF (reference sequence). CDR3: CATTNWGTSGSDEQFF. CDR3 in DNA: TGTGCCACCACCAACTGGGGGACTAGCGGGAGCGATGAGCAGTTCTTC. The full variable domain, in which reference TRBV15 and TRBJ2-1 provide the parts outside the CDR3, is DAMVIQNPRYQVTQFGKPVTLSCSQTLNHNVMYWYQQKSSQAPKLLFHYYDKDFNNEADTPDNFQSRRPNTSFCFLDIRSPGLGDTAMYLCATTNWGTSGSDEQFFGPGTRLTVL.

The chain carries TRBV6-5 and TRBJ1-2; 9 nucleotides agree with TRBD1. The CDR3 spans 13 residues. The germline CDR1 and CDR2 sequences are MNHEY and SVGAGI. With 7 bases clipped from V and 4 bases from J, the junction kept 4 bases outside the gene matches. CDR3 in DNA: TGTGCCAGCACCAGGGGACAGGGCTATGGCTACACCTTC. Translation gives CASTRGQGYGYTF.

The chain recombines TRBV7-8 with TRBJ2-7, with 10 positions matching TRBD2. This CDR3 spans 13 amino acids. The J segment lost 3 bases and the V segment lost 9 bases, leaving 5 bases of the junction unmatched. Germline assignment: CDR1 SGHVS and CDR2 FQNEAQ. CDR3 residues: CASGTSAFYEQYF. The CDR3 bases are TGTGCCAGTGGGACTAGCGCTTTCTACGAGCAGTACTTC.

This chain joins TRBV6-1 and TRBJ2-2; possible D gene TRBD1, 5 bases. V lost 2 bases, J lost 6 bases, and 7 bases lay in between. Looked up from germline, CDR1 is MNHNS and CDR2 is SASEGT. The CDR3 has 13 amino acids. DNA of the CDR3: TGTGCCAGCAGTGAAATGGGGCCCGGGGAGCTGTTTTTT. This sequence encodes CASSEMGPGELFF.

This clone was seen only once. The chain links TRBV6-4 to TRBJ2-3, with 11 bases fitting TRBD2. The ends lost 4 bases at V and 5 bases at J; junction bases unmatched: 5. The CDR3 length is 15 residues. Germline CDR1 reads MRHNA; CDR2 reads SNTAGT. For the CDR3, the DNA is TGTGCCAGCAGTGTCCTAGCGGGAGGACGAGATACGCAGTATTTT. This sequence encodes CASSVLAGGRDTQYF.

This CDR3 reads CASSQPPLGGGVDEQYF. The CDR3 bases are TGTGCCAGCAGTCAACCTCCCCTTGGGGGAGGCGTGGACGAGCAGTACTTC. This sequence joins TRBV28 and TRBJ2-7; TRBD2 is a possible D gene (6 bases). Germline lookup yields CDR1 MDHEN and CDR2 SYDVKM. Between the trimmed V and J ends, which lost 5 bases and 5 bases, there was a span of 25 bases. There are 17 residues in the CDR3.